This T cell receptor beta chain was documented in a study of blood T cell repertoires in COVID-19. This CDR3 has 16 residues. V shed 6 bases, J shed 2 bases, and the junction held 5 bases outside the gene matches. Germline values: CDR1 MNHEY, CDR2 SMNVEV (reference sequence). As processed by the authors: How many nucleated cells were present was estimated from reference gene primer amplification. The assay was immunoSEQ multiplex PCR, and TCRdb's table has in-frame clones only and misses some. V and J calls and clone size are given by that table; D and trimming were obtained from the DNA. The sample carries 400,000 or so clones, roughly 86% recorded once.

The receptor comes from a human donor in a cohort sampled during active COVID-19. The sequencing input was peripheral blood. V usage is TRBV27 and J usage is TRBJ2-3, with 13 bases lining up with TRBD2. CDR3 region: CASSSGLAGSTDTQYF. The CDR3, as DNA: TGTGCCAGCAGCTCGGGACTAGCGGGGTCCACAGATACGCAGTATTTT.